This TCR beta chain was found in a study of blood T cell repertoires in COVID-19. Background on the study: Acute-phase and convalescent COVID-19 samples originated in the United States, Italy and Spain.

Produced via immunoSEQ multiplex PCR; TCRdb's table is partial and in-frame only. The sample shows 140,000 to 150,000 clones, approximately 84% of them seen only once. Per germline, CDR1 LGHDT and CDR2 YNNKEL (reference sequence). The CDR3 is made up of 15 amino acids. The ends were cut back, 5 bases at V and 0 bases at J, with 11 bases in the middle. Recruits, aged about 18 to 95 years, lived in 24 US areas. The receptor was isolated from a woman aged 45-59 years with acute COVID-19. The V and J genes are TRBV3-1 (or the pseudogene TRBV3-2) and TRBJ1-3, with D tentatively TRBD1 (5 bases). The sample taken for sequencing was PBMCs or T cells enriched from blood (not recorded which). The CDR3 sequence is CASSWTRSSGNTIYF. The CDR3 region has the DNA TGTGCCAGCAGCTGGACAAGAAGCTCTGGAAACACCATATATTTT.